One T cell receptor (beta chain) is described in this entry. The sample comes from a study of blood T cell repertoires in COVID-19. Overall study context: Sites across the United States, Italy and Spain contributed samples from acute and convalescent COVID-19.

Repertoires were generated with immunoSEQ multiplex PCR, while TCRdb's copy carries only in-frame clones and drops some. The sample lists 150,000 or so clones, roughly 83% occurring once. This TCR came from a woman aged 80 or over with acute or convalescent COVID-19. The sample comprised peripheral blood.

CDR3 loop: CASSLGPQGRREKLFF. The CDR3 region has the DNA TGCGCCAGCAGCCTTGGGCCGCAGGGTCGACGGGAAAAACTGTTTTTT. The chain links TRBV4-1 to TRBJ1-4; a weak D match, TRBD1 (5 bases). V shed 4 bases and J shed 8 bases, with 20 bases lying between them. Germline V gene data show CDR1 as MGHRA and CDR2 as YSYEKL. The CDR3 is made up of 16 amino acids.